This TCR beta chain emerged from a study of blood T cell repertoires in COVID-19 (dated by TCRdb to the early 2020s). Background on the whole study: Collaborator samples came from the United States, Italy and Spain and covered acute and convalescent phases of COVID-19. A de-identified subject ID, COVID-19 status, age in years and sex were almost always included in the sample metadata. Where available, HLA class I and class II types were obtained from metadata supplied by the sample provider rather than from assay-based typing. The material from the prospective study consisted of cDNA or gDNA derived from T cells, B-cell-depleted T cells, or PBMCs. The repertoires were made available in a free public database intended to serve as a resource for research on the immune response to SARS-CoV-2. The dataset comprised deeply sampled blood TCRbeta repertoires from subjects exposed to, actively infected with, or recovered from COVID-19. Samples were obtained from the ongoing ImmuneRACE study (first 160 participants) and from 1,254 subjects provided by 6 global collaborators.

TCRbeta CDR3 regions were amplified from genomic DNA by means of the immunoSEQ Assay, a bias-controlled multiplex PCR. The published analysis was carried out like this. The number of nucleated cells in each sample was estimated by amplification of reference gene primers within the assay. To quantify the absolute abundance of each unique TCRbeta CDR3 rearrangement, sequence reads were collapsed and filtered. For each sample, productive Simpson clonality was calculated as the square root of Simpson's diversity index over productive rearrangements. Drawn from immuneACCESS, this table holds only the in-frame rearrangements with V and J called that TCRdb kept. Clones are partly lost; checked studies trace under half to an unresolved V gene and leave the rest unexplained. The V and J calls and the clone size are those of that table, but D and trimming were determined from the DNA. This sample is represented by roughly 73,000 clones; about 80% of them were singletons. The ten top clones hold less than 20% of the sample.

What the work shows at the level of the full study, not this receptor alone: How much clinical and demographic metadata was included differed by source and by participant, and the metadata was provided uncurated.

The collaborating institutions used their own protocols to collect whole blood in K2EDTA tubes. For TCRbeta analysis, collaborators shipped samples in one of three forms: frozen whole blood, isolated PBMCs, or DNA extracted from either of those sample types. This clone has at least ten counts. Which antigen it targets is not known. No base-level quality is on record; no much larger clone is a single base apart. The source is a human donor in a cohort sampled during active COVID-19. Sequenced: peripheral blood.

The CDR3 loop reads CASSFLRGLSYEQYF. The base sequence is TGTGCCAGCAGTTTCCTTCGGGGACTGTCCTACGAGCAGTACTTC. The rearranged chain carries TRBV6-2 or TRBV6-3 and TRBJ2-7; TRBD2 might be the D gene, on 6 matching bases. The CDR3 holds 15 amino acids from the cysteine to the phenylalanine. Just CDR3 DNA is preserved here, 45 bases in frame from base 1. Taken from the germline V gene, the CDR1 and CDR2 loops are MNHEY and SVGEGT. Cut back by 4 bases and 1 base, the V and J ends lie 14 bases apart.